These 5 T cell receptor beta chains were sequenced from one sample in a study of ipilimumab plus nivolumab after autologous stem cell transplantation. TCRdb's table, derived via immunoSEQ multiplex PCR, lists solely in-frame clones and lacks some. The repertoire includes 15,000 to 20,000 clones, about 80% of them detected once, and roughly 24% sits in the top ten. Here the sequenced sample was PBMCs, taken in a trial of ipilimumab plus nivolumab as post-transplant consolidation. These receptor sequences come from a male donor with diffuse large B-cell lymphoma.

The V call is TRBV7-6, the J call TRBJ2-3; 7 bases match TRBD2. The V gene's germline CDR1 is SGHVS and CDR2 FNYEAQ. CDR3 length: 16 residues. V was pared by 3 bases and J by 0 bases, with 6 bases of the junction left unmatched. The CDR3 protein is CASSLLMGGSTDTQYF. The CDR3 DNA sequence: TGTGCCAGCAGCTTGTTGATGGGGGGGAGCACAGATACGCAGTATTTT.

The CDR3 is CASSLIRARGQETQYF. CDR3 in DNA: TGTGCCAGCAGCCTCATACGGGCCAGGGGCCAAGAGACCCAGTACTTC. The rearrangement joins TRBV14 to TRBJ2-5, with a possible D match to TRBD1 (6 bases). The CDR3 totals 16 residues. CDR1 is SGHDN, CDR2 FVKESK, per germline. Trimming cost V 4 bases and J 1 base, with 16 bases left between them. The full variable domain, with the rest looked up from reference TRBV14 and TRBJ2-5, is EAGVTQFPSHSVIEKGQTVTLRCDPISGHDNLYWYRRVMGKEIKFLLHFVKESKQDESGMPNNRFLAERTGGTYSTLKVQPAELEDSGVYFCASSLIRARGQETQYFGPGTRLLVL.

The chain employs TRBV7-8 and TRBJ1-4, with a possible D match to TRBD1 (6 bases). The germline gives CDR1 SGHVS, CDR2 FQNEAQ. Trimming shortened V by 1 base and J by 7 bases, and 25 bases separated the two germline ends. This CDR3 region has 19 residues. CDR3 in amino acids: CASSLGQGPTQQLIEKLFF. The CDR3 coding sequence is TGTGCCAGCAGCTTAGGTCAGGGGCCAACCCAACAACTAATTGAAAAACTGTTTTTT.

V and J are TRBV29-1 and TRBJ2-3; 10 bases map to TRBD1. J gave up 1 base and V 6 bases, and 10 bases lay outside the gene matches. The germline V gene has CDR1 SQVTM and CDR2 ANQGSEA. CDR3 length: 16 residues. The CDR3 coding sequence is TGCAGCGTCCAACCCACCGGGACAGGGGGCACAGATACGCAGTATTTT. Translating it yields CSVQPTGTGGTDTQYF.

The V gene is TRBV7-3, the J gene TRBJ2-3; no firm D call. Germline assignment: CDR1 SGHTA and CDR2 FQGTGA. The CDR3 totals 15 residues. Between the trimmed V and J ends, which lost 0 bases and 2 bases, there was a span of 9 bases. The chain's CDR3 is CASSLTPIDTDTQYF. CDR3 DNA: TGTGCCAGCAGCTTAACTCCCATTGACACAGATACGCAGTATTTT.